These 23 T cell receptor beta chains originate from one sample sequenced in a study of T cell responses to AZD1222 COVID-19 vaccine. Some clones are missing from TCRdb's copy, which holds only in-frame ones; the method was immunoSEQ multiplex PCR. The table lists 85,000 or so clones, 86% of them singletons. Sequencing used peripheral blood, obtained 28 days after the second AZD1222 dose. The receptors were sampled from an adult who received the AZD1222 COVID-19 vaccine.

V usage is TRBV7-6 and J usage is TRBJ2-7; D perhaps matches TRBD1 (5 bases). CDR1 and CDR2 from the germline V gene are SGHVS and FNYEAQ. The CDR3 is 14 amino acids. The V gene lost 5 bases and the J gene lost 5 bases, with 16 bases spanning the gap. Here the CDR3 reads CASSPLTGRHEQYF. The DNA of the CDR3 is TGTGCCAGCAGCCCTTTAACAGGTAGACACGAGCAGTACTTC.

The CDR3 bases are TGTGCCTGGAGTGTGAGGGGGTCGTATAATTCACCCCTCCACTTT. Translating it yields CAWSVRGSYNSPLHF. The chain couples TRBV30 to TRBJ1-6; a weak D match, TRBD1 (6 bases). Germline CDR1 reads GTSNPN; CDR2 reads SVGIG (reference sequence). The germline V and J ends were trimmed by 0 bases and 4 bases, with 10 bases remaining between them. The CDR3 has 15 residues.

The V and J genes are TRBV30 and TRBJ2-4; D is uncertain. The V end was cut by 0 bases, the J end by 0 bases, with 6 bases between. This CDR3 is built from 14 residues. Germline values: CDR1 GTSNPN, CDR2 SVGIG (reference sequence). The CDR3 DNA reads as TGTGCCTGGAGTGTACAGCTAGCCAAAAACATTCAGTACTTC. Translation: CAWSVQLAKNIQYF.

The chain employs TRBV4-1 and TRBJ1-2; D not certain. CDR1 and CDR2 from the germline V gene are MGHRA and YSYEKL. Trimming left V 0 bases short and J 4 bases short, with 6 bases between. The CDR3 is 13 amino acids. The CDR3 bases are TGCGCCAGCAGCCAAGAAGGCCTCTATGGCTACACCTTC. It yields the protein CASSQEGLYGYTF.

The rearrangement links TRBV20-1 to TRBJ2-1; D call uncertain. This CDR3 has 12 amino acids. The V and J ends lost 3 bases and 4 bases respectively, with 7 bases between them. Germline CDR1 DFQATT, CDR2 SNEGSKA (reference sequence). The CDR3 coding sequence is TGCAGTGCTAGTAACCCATACAATGAGCAGTTCTTC. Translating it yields CSASNPYNEQFF.

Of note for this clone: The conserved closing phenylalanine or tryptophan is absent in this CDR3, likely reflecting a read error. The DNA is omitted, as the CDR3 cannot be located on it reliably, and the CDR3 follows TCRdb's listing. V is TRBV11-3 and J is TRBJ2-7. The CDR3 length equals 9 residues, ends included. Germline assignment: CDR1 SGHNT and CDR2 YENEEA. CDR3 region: CASSLAGRG.

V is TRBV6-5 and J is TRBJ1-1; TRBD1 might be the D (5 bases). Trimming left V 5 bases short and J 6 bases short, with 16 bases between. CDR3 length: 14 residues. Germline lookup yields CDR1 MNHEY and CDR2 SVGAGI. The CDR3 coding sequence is TGTGCCAGCAGTCCCCCTAGGGGAAGCGCTGAAGCTTTCTTT. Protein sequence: CASSPPRGSAEAFF.

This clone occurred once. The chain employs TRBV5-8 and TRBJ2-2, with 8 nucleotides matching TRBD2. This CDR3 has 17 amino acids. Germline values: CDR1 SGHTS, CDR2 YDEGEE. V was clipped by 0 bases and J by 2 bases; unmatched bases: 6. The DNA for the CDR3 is TGTGCCAGCAGCTTGGCCGGACTAGCCCTAAACACCGGGGAGCTGTTTTTT. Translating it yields CASSLAGLALNTGELFF.

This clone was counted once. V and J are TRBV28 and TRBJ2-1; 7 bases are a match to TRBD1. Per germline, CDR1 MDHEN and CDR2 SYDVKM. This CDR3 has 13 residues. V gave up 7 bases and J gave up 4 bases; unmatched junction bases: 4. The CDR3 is CASTRQGYNEQFF. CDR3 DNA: TGTGCCAGCACTCGACAGGGATACAATGAGCAGTTCTTC.

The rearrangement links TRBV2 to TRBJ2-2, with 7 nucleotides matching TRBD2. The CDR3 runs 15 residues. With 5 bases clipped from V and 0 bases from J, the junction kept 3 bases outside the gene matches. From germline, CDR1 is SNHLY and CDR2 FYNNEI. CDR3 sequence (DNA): TGTGCCAGCAGTTGGGGGGGACCGAACACCGGGGAGCTGTTTTTT. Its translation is CASSWGGPNTGELFF.

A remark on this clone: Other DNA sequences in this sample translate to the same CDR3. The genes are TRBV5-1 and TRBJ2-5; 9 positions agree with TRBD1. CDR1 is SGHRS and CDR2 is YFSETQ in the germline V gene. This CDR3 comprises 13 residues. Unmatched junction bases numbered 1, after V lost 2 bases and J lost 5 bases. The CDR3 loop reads CASSLGQGETQYF. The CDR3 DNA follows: TGCGCCAGCAGCTTAGGACAGGGGGAGACCCAGTACTTC.

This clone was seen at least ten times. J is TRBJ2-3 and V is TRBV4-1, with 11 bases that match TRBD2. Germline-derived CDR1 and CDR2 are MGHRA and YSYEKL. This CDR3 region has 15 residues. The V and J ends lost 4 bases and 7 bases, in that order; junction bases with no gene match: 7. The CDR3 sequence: CASSRVASGRYTQYF. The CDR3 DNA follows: TGCGCCAGCAGCCGAGTGGCTAGCGGGAGGTATACGCAGTATTTT.

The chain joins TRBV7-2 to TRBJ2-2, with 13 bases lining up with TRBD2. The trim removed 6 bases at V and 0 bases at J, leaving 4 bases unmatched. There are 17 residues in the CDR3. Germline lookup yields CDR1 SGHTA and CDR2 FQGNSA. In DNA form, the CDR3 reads TGTGCCAGCAGACGACTAGCGGGGGGAACGAACACCGGGGAGCTGTTTTTT. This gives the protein CASRRLAGGTNTGELFF.

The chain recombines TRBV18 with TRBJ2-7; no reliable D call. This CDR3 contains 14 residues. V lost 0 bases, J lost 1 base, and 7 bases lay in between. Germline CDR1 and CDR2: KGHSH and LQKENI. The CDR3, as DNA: TGTGCCAGCTCACCACCGACGGTTTCCTACGAGCAGTACTTC. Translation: CASSPPTVSYEQYF.

CDR3 protein: CAIRKPNYYGYTF. The CDR3 DNA sequence: TGTGCCATCAGGAAGCCCAATTACTATGGCTACACCTTC. The chain joins TRBV10-3 to TRBJ1-2; D is unresolved. Trimming cost V 6 bases and J 3 bases, with 11 bases left between them. Germline V CDR1 and CDR2: ENHRY, SYGVKD. CDR3 length: 13 amino acids.

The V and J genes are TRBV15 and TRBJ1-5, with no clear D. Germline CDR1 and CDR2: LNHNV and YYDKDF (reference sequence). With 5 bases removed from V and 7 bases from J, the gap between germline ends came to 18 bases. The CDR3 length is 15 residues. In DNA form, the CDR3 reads TGTGCCACCAGCCTCGGGTCGGGGATGGGGCAGCCCCAGCATTTT. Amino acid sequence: CATSLGSGMGQPQHF.

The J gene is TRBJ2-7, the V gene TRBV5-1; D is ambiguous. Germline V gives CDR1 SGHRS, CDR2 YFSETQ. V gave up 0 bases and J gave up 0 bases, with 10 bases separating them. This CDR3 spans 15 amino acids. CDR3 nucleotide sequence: TGCGCCAGCAGCTTGGATCCAGGTAGCTCCTACGAGCAGTACTTC. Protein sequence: CASSLDPGSSYEQYF.

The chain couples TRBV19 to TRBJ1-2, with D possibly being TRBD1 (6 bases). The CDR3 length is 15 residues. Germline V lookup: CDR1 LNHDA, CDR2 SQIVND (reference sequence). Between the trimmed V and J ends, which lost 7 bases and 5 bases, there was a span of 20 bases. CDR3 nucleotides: TGTGCCAGTAAAACTGAACCGCCCCAGGGGTATGGCTACACCTTC. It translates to CASKTEPPQGYGYTF.

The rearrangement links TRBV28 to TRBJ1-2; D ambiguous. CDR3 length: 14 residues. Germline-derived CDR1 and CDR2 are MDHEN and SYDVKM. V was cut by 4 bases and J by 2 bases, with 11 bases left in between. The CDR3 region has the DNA TGTGCCAGCAGTTCCCCCACAGAGAACTATGGCTACACCTTC. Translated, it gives CASSSPTENYGYTF.

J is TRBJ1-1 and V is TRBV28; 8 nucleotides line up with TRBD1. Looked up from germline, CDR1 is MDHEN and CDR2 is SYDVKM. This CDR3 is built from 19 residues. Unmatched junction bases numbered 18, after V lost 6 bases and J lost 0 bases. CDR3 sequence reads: CASRRIPGQGGKMNTEAFF. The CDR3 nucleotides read TGTGCCAGCAGGCGGATCCCCGGACAGGGAGGAAAAATGAACACTGAAGCTTTCTTT.

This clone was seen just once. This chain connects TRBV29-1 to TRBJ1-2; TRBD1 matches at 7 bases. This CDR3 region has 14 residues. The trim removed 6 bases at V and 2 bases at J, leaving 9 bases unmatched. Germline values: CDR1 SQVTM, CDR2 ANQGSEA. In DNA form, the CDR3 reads TGCAGCGTGGGCCGGGACAGCCTAAACTATGGCTACACCTTC. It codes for CSVGRDSLNYGYTF.

DNA of the CDR3: TGTGCCAGCAGCTTGGCGGGTCCCTTCGAGCAGTACTTC. Encoded protein: CASSLAGPFEQYF. The V and J genes are TRBV11-2 and TRBJ2-7, with D maybe TRBD2 (5 bases). In germline, CDR1 is SGHAT, CDR2 FQNNGV. Trimming shortened V by 3 bases and J by 6 bases, and 12 bases separated the two germline ends. CDR3 length equals 13 residues.

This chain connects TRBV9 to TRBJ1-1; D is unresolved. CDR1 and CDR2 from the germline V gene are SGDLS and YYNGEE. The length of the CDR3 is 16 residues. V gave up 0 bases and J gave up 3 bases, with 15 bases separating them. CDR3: CASSVGGIAGDTEAFF. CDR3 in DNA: TGTGCCAGCAGCGTAGGAGGGATCGCCGGGGACACTGAAGCTTTCTTT.